This passage covers 17 T cell receptor beta chains from one sample sequenced in a study of T cell responses to AZD1222 COVID-19 vaccine. Produced via immunoSEQ multiplex PCR; TCRdb's table is partial and in-frame only. The data hold roughly 180,000 clones, with 90% to 95% observed a single time. This specimen consisted of peripheral blood, obtained on day 0 of AZD1222 vaccination. The receptor set was obtained from an adult in good health.

The chain links TRBV11-2 to TRBJ2-7; D may be TRBD1 or TRBD2 (5 bases each). Germline loops: CDR1 SGHAT, CDR2 FQNNGV. This CDR3 region has 18 residues. Trimming took off 4 bases at V and 1 base at J, with 23 bases between the two ends. As DNA, the CDR3 is TGTGCCAGCAGCTCGGTCTTCCAATTTATCGAGGGGTCCTACGAGCAGTACTTC. As protein: CASSSVFQFIEGSYEQYF.

CDR3 amino acids: CASSYSIAGAGEAFF. The CDR3 DNA reads as TGTGCCAGCAGTTACTCGATCGCTGGGGCAGGGGAAGCTTTCTTT. This chain links TRBV6-6 with TRBJ1-1, with a weak D call TRBD1 (5 bases). CDR3 size: 15 residues. The germline gives CDR1 MNHNY, CDR2 SVGAGI (reference sequence). V was cut by 0 bases and J by 8 bases, with 16 bases left in between.

This clone appeared a few times. The V gene is TRBV11-3, the J gene TRBJ2-1; D is uncertain. CDR1 is SGHNT and CDR2 is YENEEA in the germline V gene. The CDR3 runs to 15 residues. The germline V and J ends were trimmed by 2 bases and 0 bases, with 8 bases remaining between them. CDR3 coding DNA: TGTGCCAGCAGCTTACAACTAACCTCCTACAATGAGCAGTTCTTC. This codes for CASSLQLTSYNEQFF.

The V gene is TRBV5-1, the J gene TRBJ1-3, with D unclear. The ends were cut back, 4 bases at V and 0 bases at J, with 11 bases in the middle. The CDR3 runs to 15 residues. Germline values: CDR1 SGHRS, CDR2 YFSETQ. This CDR3 reads CASSPQTFSGNTIYF. DNA of the CDR3: TGCGCCAGCAGCCCCCAGACGTTCTCTGGAAACACCATATATTTT. Looking up the rest from reference TRBV5-1 and TRBJ1-3 gives the full variable domain: KAGVTQTPRYLIKTRGQQVTLSCSPISGHRSVSWYQQTPGQGLQFLFEYFSETQRNKGNFPGRFSGRQFSNSRSEMNVSTLELGDSALYLCASSPQTFSGNTIYFGEGSWLTVV.

V is TRBV10-1 and J is TRBJ2-5; TRBD2 aligns across 8 bases. The CDR3 length is 16 residues. J gave up 3 bases and V 5 bases, and 11 bases lay outside the gene matches. Germline CDR1 and CDR2: WNHNN and SYGVQD (reference sequence). CDR3 nucleotide sequence: TGCGCCAGCAGTTATCGTAGCGGGAAAGGGGAAGAGACCCAGTACTTC. Residues: CASSYRSGKGEETQYF.

V gene TRBV19 combines with J gene TRBJ2-7; TRBD2 matches 7 bases. This CDR3 has 13 amino acids. The junction had 8 bases not matched to a gene; V was cut back by 6 bases and J by 6 bases. Germline V lookup: CDR1 LNHDA, CDR2 SQIVND (reference sequence). As DNA, the CDR3 is TGTGCCAGTAGGCAGCGGGGAAAAGTCGAGCAGTACTTC. Protein product: CASRQRGKVEQYF.

The chain uses TRBV27 and TRBJ2-1; 7 bases are shared with TRBD2. The CDR3 consists of 16 residues. V was pared by 5 bases and J by 0 bases, with 7 bases of the junction left unmatched. Germline CDR1 is MNHEY and CDR2 is SMNVEV (reference sequence). The CDR3 region has the DNA TGTGCCAGCAGTATGGGAGCGGGATCCTCCTACAATGAGCAGTTCTTC. Its translation: CASSMGAGSSYNEQFF.

This clone has only one observation. The CDR3 bases are TGTGCCAGCAGTGAAGAGGCACTAGCCTTAAACACTGAAGCTTTCTTT. It encodes CASSEEALALNTEAFF. The J gene is TRBJ1-1, the V gene TRBV2, with D hard to call. Germline assignment: CDR1 SNHLY and CDR2 FYNNEI. Trimming took 1 base from V and 2 from J, leaving 14 bases between them. The CDR3 runs to 16 residues.

The V call is TRBV6-5, the J call TRBJ2-5, with 7 bases aligning to TRBD2. Unmatched junction bases numbered 9, after V lost 6 bases and J lost 2 bases. The CDR3 extends over 15 amino acids. The V gene's germline CDR1 is MNHEY and CDR2 SVGAGI. The CDR3: CASSPGGWGQETQYF. The CDR3 region has the DNA TGTGCCAGCAGCCCGGGGGGTTGGGGGCAAGAGACCCAGTACTTC.

The chain carries TRBV10-3 and TRBJ1-2; TRBD1 is a possible D gene (6 bases). V lost 0 bases and J 1 base, leaving 9 bases between the germline ends. Germline values: CDR1 ENHRY, CDR2 SYGVKD. The CDR3 totals 15 residues. CDR3: CAISESGGLNYGYTF. CDR3 coding DNA: TGTGCCATCAGTGAGTCGGGGGGGCTTAACTATGGCTACACCTTC.

The chain has TRBV5-4 and TRBJ2-7, with 8 bases matching TRBD1. V gave up 0 bases and J gave up 4 bases; unmatched junction bases: 9. The CDR3 is made up of 16 amino acids. In germline, CDR1 is SGHNT, CDR2 YYREEE (reference sequence). The CDR3 loop is CASSLGTGSFQYEQYF. CDR3 nucleotide sequence: TGTGCCAGCAGCTTGGGGACAGGGTCCTTTCAGTACGAGCAGTACTTC.

The chain recombines TRBV11-3 with TRBJ2-5, with 7 bases aligning to TRBD1. This CDR3 spans 15 amino acids. The germline V gene has CDR1 SGHNT and CDR2 YENEEA. The V segment lost 3 bases and the J segment 2 bases; nucleotides outside the gene matches: 6. The CDR3 spells CASSFCRQGQETQYF. In DNA, the CDR3 is TGTGCCAGCAGCTTCTGTCGACAGGGACAAGAGACCCAGTACTTC. Full variable domain (remainder filled in from reference TRBV11-3 and TRBJ2-5): EAGVVQSPRYKIIEKKQPVAFWCNPISGHNTLYWYLQNLGQGPELLIRYENEEAVDDSQLPKDRFSAERLKGVDSTLKIQPAELGDSAVYLCASSFCRQGQETQYFGPGTRLLVL.

This sequence joins TRBV5-6 and TRBJ2-7; no clear D gene. From germline, CDR1 is SGHDT and CDR2 YYEEEE. Trimming stripped 3 bases from V and 4 bases from J, with 23 bases between. The CDR3 has 17 residues. CDR3 sequence reads: CASSSKTHSPISYEQYF. The CDR3 DNA reads as TGTGCCAGCAGCTCTAAGACGCACAGCCCGATCAGTTACGAGCAGTACTTC.

The V and J genes are TRBV6-2 or TRBV6-3 and TRBJ2-1, with 11 bases aligning to TRBD2. Unmatched junction bases numbered 8, after V lost 0 bases and J lost 7 bases. CDR1 MNHEY and CDR2 SVGEGT come from the germline V gene. CDR3 length: 17 residues. The CDR3 here is CASSYSVLTSGMNEQFF. For the CDR3, the DNA is TGTGCCAGCAGTTACTCGGTACTGACTAGCGGGATGAATGAGCAGTTCTTC.

The chain combines TRBV13 with TRBJ1-3, with TRBD1 as a possible D gene (6 bases). CDR1 PRHDT and CDR2 FYEKMQ come from the germline V gene (reference sequence). This CDR3 region has 13 residues. Trimming stripped 11 bases from V and 0 bases from J, with 11 bases between. The CDR3 DNA is TGTGCCTTCGGACAGAGCTCTGGAAACACCATATATTTT. The encoded protein is CAFGQSSGNTIYF. Based on the CDR3 plus reference TRBV13 and TRBJ1-3, the full variable domain is AAGVIQSPRHLIKEKRETATLKCYPIPRHDTVYWYQQGPGQDPQFLISFYEKMQSDKGSIPDRFSAQQFSDYHSELNMSSLELGDSALYFCAFGQSSGNTIYFGEGSWLTVV.

The chain employs TRBV7-2 and TRBJ1-1; no definite D call. Per germline, CDR1 SGHTA and CDR2 FQGNSA. CDR3 length: 15 residues. V was shortened by 3 bases and J by 4 bases, with 15 bases between the two germline ends. Here the CDR3 DNA reads TGTGCCAGCAGCTTGGAACGGGGTGGAGGCACTGAAGCTTTCTTT. Protein product: CASSLERGGGTEAFF.

This chain uses TRBV30 with TRBJ1-2; TRBD1 aligns across 10 bases. This CDR3 region has 14 residues. V shed 5 bases, J shed 6 bases, and the junction held 9 bases outside the gene matches. Germline V lookup: CDR1 GTSNPN, CDR2 SVGIG (reference sequence). CDR3 in amino acids: CAWGIGTGVDGYTF. The DNA of the CDR3 is TGTGCCTGGGGAATTGGGACAGGGGTTGATGGCTACACCTTC.